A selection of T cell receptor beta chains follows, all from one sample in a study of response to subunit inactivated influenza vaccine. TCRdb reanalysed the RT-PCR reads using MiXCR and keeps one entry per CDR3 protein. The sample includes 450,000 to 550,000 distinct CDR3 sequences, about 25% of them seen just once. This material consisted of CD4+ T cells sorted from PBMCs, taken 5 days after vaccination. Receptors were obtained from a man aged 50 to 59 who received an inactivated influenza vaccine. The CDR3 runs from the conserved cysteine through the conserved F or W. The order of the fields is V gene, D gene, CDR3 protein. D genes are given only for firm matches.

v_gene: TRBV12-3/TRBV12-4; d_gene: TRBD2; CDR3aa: CASSLRPGTSGYEQYF
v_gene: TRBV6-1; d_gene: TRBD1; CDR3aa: CASSATGSSTYGYTF
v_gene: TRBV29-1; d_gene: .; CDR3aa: CSVEDPRTSDEQYF
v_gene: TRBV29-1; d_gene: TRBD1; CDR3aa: CSGKFGTGSNEKLFF
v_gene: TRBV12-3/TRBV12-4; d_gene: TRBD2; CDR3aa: CASLSGRRYVGELFF
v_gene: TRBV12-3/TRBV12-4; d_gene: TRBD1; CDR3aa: CASSPGTGVYGYTF
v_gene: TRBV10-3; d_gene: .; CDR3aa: CAVQKTENSYEQYF
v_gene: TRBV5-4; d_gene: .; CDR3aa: CASNVALGNTGELFF
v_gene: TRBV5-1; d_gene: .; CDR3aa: CASSPWGPANTGELFF
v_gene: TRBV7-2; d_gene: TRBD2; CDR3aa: CASSPTSGRSYEQYF
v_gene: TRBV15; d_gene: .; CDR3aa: CATSRIQGYEQYF
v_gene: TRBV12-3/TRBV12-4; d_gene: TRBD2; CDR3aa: CASSFAGGRAHEQYF